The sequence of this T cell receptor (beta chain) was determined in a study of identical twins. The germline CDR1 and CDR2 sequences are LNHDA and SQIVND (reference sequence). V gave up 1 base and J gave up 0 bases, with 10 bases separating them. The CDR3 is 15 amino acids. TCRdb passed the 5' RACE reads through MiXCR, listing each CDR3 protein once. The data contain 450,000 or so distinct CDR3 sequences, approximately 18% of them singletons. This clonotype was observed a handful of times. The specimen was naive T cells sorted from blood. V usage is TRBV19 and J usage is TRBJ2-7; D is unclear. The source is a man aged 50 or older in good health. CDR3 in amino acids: CASSIVLGSSYEQYF. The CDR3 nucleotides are TGTGCCAGTAGTATAGTTTTGGGTAGCTCCTACGAGCAGTACTTC.